This TCR beta chain was retrieved from a study of T-cell memory formation after mild COVID-19. Study overall: Clusters were largely donor specific.

Broader study findings: Later expanders leaned CD4+, whereas clones that contracted between day 15 and 85 were balanced CD4/CD8. Cross-reactive memory seemingly joined, as some responding clones were found in pre-infection memory.

Remarks on this clonotype: Its antigen remains unknown.

In TCRdb, the 5' RACE reads were re-called with MiXCR into one record per CDR3 protein. The sample has 340,000 or so distinct CDR3 sequences, approximately 13% seen once. V lost 3 bases to trimming and J lost 9 bases, with 10 bases between them. There are 12 residues in the CDR3. CDR1 is MNHEY, CDR2 SMNVEV, per germline (reference sequence). This receptor was taken from a man aged 18 to 30 who had mild COVID-19 (a few samples of this study predate the infection). Cell type and time point are not known. The material sequenced was PBMCs or a T cell subset sorted from them (not recorded which). The chain carries TRBV27 and TRBJ2-3; no definite D call. CDR3 amino acids: CASSFTLGTQYF. CDR3 bases: TGTGCCAGCAGTTTCACTCTCGGGACGCAGTATTTT.